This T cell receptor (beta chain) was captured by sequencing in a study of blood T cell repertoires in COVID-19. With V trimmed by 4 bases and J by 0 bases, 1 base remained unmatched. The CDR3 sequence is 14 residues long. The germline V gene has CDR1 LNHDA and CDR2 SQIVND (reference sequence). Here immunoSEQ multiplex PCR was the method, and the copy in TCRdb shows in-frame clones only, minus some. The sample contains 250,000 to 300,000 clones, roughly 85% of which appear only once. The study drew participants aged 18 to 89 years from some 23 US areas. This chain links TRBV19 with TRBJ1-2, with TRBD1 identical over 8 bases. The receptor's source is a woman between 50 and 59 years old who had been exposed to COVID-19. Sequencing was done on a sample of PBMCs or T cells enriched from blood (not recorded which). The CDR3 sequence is CASSKGQANYGYTF. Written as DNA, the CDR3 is TGTGCCAGTAGTAAGGGACAGGCTAACTATGGCTACACCTTC.